This is a list of T cell receptor beta chains from one sample in a study of cytomegalovirus exposure and HLA in healthy donors. Clones were sequenced by immunoSEQ multiplex PCR, and TCRdb holds only the in-frame ones, with some missing. The data show 100,000 to 150,000 clones, about 91% seen once. The sample was PBMCs. Receptors originate from a woman between 18 and 29 years old in good health and CMV-seronegative. CDR3s leave out the opening cysteine and the closing phenylalanine or tryptophan. Each record gives: V gene, D gene, J gene, CDR3 protein. The D gene is left open where the match is weak.

V: TRBV27
D: TRBD1
J: TRBJ1-3
CDR3: ASSSQGAAGNTIY

V: TRBV4-1
D: -
J: TRBJ2-4
CDR3: ASSPFGEGSKNIQY

V: TRBV19
D: -
J: TRBJ1-5
CDR3: ASSNTPQGSNQPQH

V: TRBV6-1
D: TRBD1
J: TRBJ1-2
CDR3: ASSDTDRGGGYT

V: TRBV6-5
D: -
J: TRBJ2-1
CDR3: ASSYLESNEQF

V: TRBV5-4
D: TRBD1
J: TRBJ2-1
CDR3: ASSSRDRGNNEQF

V: TRBV5-1
D: -
J: TRBJ1-1
CDR3: ASSFFSQRGTEAF

V: TRBV5-1
D: -
J: TRBJ1-5
CDR3: ASSPQGGPVQPQH

V: TRBV2
D: TRBD1
J: TRBJ1-2
CDR3: ASSEGTDYGYT

V: TRBV6-1
D: TRBD1
J: TRBJ2-7
CDR3: ASSQTGGEQY

V: TRBV6-5
D: -
J: TRBJ1-6
CDR3: ASSYVSGRYNSPLH

V: TRBV9
D: -
J: TRBJ2-2
CDR3: ASCLGAANTGELF

V: TRBV16
D: -
J: TRBJ1-6
CDR3: ASSQEWNSPLH

V: TRBV5-6
D: TRBD2
J: TRBJ2-1
CDR3: ASSLARLADYNEQF